Sequencing of this TCR beta chain was carried out in a study of radiotherapy plus CTLA-4 blockade in lung cancer. Focal radiation plus CTLA-4 blockade with ipilimumab was given to patients with chemo-refractory metastatic non-small-cell lung cancer. The method was immunoSEQ multiplex PCR; TCRdb's version includes in-frame clones alone and lacks a portion of them. The data contain 80,000 to 100,000 clones, 75% to 90% of them singletons. This CDR3 is built from 14 residues. Looked up from germline, CDR1 is MDHEN and CDR2 is SYDVKM. V lost 5 bases, J lost 5 bases, and 15 bases lay in between. The receptor comes from a human donor with non-small cell lung cancer who had a partial response to radiotherapy plus ipilimumab. The chain links TRBV28 to TRBJ2-5; D might be TRBD1 (5 bases). The sample here was peripheral blood, taken from a patient treated with radiotherapy plus ipilimumab. CDR3 bases: TGTGCCAGCAGTGCCGACAGCCTCATGGAGACCCAGTACTTC. Translation: CASSADSLMETQYF.